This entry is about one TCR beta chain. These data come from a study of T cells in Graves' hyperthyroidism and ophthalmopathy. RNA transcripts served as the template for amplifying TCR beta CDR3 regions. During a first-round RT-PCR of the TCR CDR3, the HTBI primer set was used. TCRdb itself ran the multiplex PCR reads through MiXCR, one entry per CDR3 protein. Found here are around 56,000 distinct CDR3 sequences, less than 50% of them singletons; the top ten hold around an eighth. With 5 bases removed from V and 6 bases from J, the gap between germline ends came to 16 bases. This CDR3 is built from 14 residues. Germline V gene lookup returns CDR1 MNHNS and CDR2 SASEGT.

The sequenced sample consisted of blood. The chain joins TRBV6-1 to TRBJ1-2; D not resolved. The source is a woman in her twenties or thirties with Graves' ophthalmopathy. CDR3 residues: CASSKSPGNDGYTF. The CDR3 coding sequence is TGTGCCAGCAGTAAAAGTCCAGGAAACGATGGCTACACCTTC.